The present entry profiles one T cell receptor (beta chain) with its context. No antigen is known for it. Base qualities are not provided; no much larger clone lies one nucleotide away. The CDR3 regions of human TCRbeta chains were analyzed by immunosequencing. From the authors' description of their analysis: Repertoire TCRs were matched against a reference library of SARS-CoV-2-specific TCRs generated with the MIRA antigen-specificity platform. Breadth meant the fraction of unique TCRs that were SARS-CoV-2-associated, whereas depth meant the fraction of total T cells that were SARS-CoV-2-associated. Each spike-specific TCR was assigned to its reactive spike region and to a CD4 or CD8 class using the MIRA data. Log10-transformed breadth and depth values were compared by one-way ANOVA with Sidak's multiple comparisons tests. The table comes from immuneACCESS by way of TCRdb, which keeps in-frame sequences with V and J called. Part of the clones is missing from these tables; in studies checked, under half for an unresolved V gene and the rest for unknown reasons. From that table come the V and J calls and clone size; the DNA was used to work out D and trimming. Here the sample has about 110,000 clones; roughly 90% occur a single time. Under 10% of the sample goes to the ten largest clones.

The label giving this sample's time point can be read as: about 28 days (+/-7) after the second vaccine dose. Because spike-specific TCR depth and breadth did not differ between the two schedules, AZD1222 recipients who got a second dose at roughly 4 weeks were pooled with those who got a second dose at roughly 12 weeks. The vaccinee samples were drawn from two UK trials, COV001 and COV002, one of which was a single-blind randomized controlled phase 2/3 trial testing AZD1222 (ChAdOx1 nCoV-19) in healthy adults. For TCRbeta chain sequencing, PBMC samples were collected from trial participants at day 0 and at day 28 after the second dose. This sample is drawn from a study of T cell responses to AZD1222 COVID-19 vaccine (dated by TCRdb to the early 2020s). Describing the broader study: TCR sequencing covered roughly 230 trial participants: 200 to 220 given two doses of AZD1222 and about 26 given two doses of MenACWY control vaccine. Enrollment into the trials was organized by age into subgroups of 18-55, 56-69 and 70-plus years, and those subgroups contained roughly 140, 27 and 60 TCR-sequenced participants, respectively.

Including cysteine and phenylalanine, the CDR3 has 13 amino acids. The retained sequence is limited to the CDR3, 39 bases, with the frame set at the first base. CDR1 and CDR2, per the germline V gene (reference sequence), are LNHDA and SQIVND. V loses 9 bases of germline sequence and J loses 6 bases, and the interval between the two ends is 14 bases. Study-wide conclusions, independent of this receptor: Epitopes outside the regions mutated in the B.1.351 and B.1.1.7 variants were reportedly recognized by nearly half of the unique spike-specific TCRs. Because no day 14 peak-response samples were available, the repertoires could be characterized only after the peak T cell response. The 56-69-year group was small, and its depth increase did not reach significance, likely because of low power. After two AZD1222 doses, both the breadth and the depth of spike-specific TCRs were significantly higher than at day 0 and than in MenACWY recipients. Vaccine-associated CD4 TCRs spanned the whole spike protein, with dominant responses in regions 160-218 and 743-854. Most participants were white British and females outnumbered males, and the authors suggested that clonal diversity may have been underestimated. Conclusions about previously exposed vaccinees are limited because only six or seven AZD1222 recipients were SARS-CoV-2 seropositive at baseline.

The clonotype comes from an adult who received the AZD1222 COVID-19 vaccine. The chain is made from TRBV19 and TRBJ1-4; the D segment cannot be called with confidence. The sample was peripheral blood, taken 28 days after the second AZD1222 dose. The bases read TGTGCCAGCGGCGGGAGGGAGCATGAAAAACTGTTTTTT. Translated, this is CASGGREHEKLFF.